The 20 T cell receptor beta chains below come from one sample, sequenced in a study of T-cell reconstitution after alpha-beta-depleted transplantation in children. Unique molecular identifiers tagged the TCRbeta library. TCRdb re-derived calls from the PCR reads in MiXCR, one entry per CDR3 protein. Among 700,000 to 950,000 distinct CDR3 sequences listed, 15% to 20% were seen once. The sequencing used PBMCs, mostly from graft donor cells, collected 360 days after TCRalphabeta/CD19-depleted stem cell transplant. The receptors derive from a male patient aged 10 to 17 who had a stem cell transplant for acute lymphoblastic leukemia, so the T cells may come from the graft donor.

The chain links TRBV6-2 or TRBV6-3 to TRBJ1-5; D ambiguous. The ends were cut back, 0 bases at V and 0 bases at J, with 15 bases in the middle. This CDR3 spans 18 amino acids. From germline, CDR1 is MNHEY and CDR2 SVGEGT. CDR3 DNA: TGTGCCAGCAGTTACTCCCGGGTGTCGGGGAATAGCAATCAGCCCCAGCATTTT. This translates into CASSYSRVSGNSNQPQHF.

The chain employs TRBV10-3 and TRBJ2-1; the match to TRBD2 covers 14 bases. With 5 bases clipped from V and 6 bases from J, the junction kept 9 bases outside the gene matches. Germline CDR1 and CDR2: ENHRY and SYGVKD. The length of the CDR3 is 17 residues. The CDR3 region is CAISPGLAGAEGNEQFF. DNA for the CDR3: TGTGCCATCAGTCCGGGACTAGCGGGAGCGGAAGGCAATGAGCAGTTCTTC.

This clonotype was recorded a few times. V usage is TRBV5-1 and J usage is TRBJ2-1; 9 bases fit TRBD2. J lost 7 bases, V lost 0 bases, and 11 bases had no gene match. The CDR3 loop spans 17 amino acids. Germline V gene data show CDR1 as SGHRS and CDR2 as YFSETQ. CDR3 sequence (DNA): TGCGCCAGCAGCTTGGGTCTTTTGCTAGCGGGAAGGAATGAGCAGTTCTTC. Translated, it gives CASSLGLLLAGRNEQFF. Drawing the rest from reference TRBV5-1 and TRBJ2-1, the complete variable domain is KAGVTQTPRYLIKTRGQQVTLSCSPISGHRSVSWYQQTPGQGLQFLFEYFSETQRNKGNFPGRFSGRQFSNSRSEMNVSTLELGDSALYLCASSLGLLLAGRNEQFFGPGTRLTVL.

This chain connects TRBV27 to TRBJ1-2; the match to TRBD1 covers 8 bases. V was pared by 6 bases and J by 0 bases, with 18 bases of the junction left unmatched. The CDR3 is 19 residues long. CDR1 is MNHEY and CDR2 is SMNVEV in the germline V gene (reference sequence). CDR3 sequence reads: CASSGTDRDRHVANYGYTF. The CDR3 DNA sequence: TGTGCCAGCAGCGGAACCGACCGGGACAGGCACGTTGCTAACTATGGCTACACCTTC.

In this sample, this clonotype turned up a few times. This chain uses TRBV11-2 with TRBJ2-5; D unclear. The CDR3 consists of 15 residues. V lost 5 bases and J 2 bases, leaving 15 bases between the germline ends. Germline V CDR1 and CDR2: SGHAT, FQNNGV. The DNA of the CDR3 is TGTGCCAGCAGCCTCGGACCCGATCCACAAGAGACCCAGTACTTC. Amino acids: CASSLGPDPQETQYF.

The chain couples TRBV29-1 to TRBJ1-1; 8 bases fit TRBD1. Germline V lookup: CDR1 SQVTM, CDR2 ANQGSEA. J lost 9 bases, V lost 7 bases, and 13 bases had no gene match. The CDR3 covers 13 residues. CDR3 DNA sequence: TGCAGCGGGGCCGGGACAGGAAGTAACCAAGCTTTCTTT. This translates into CSGAGTGSNQAFF.

This chain connects TRBV4-1 to TRBJ2-3; possibly TRBD1 for D (5 bases). This CDR3 has 16 amino acids. CDR1 is MGHRA, CDR2 YSYEKL, per germline. The V end lost 0 bases, the J end lost 4 bases, and 14 bases lay between the germline ends. This chain's CDR3 is CASSQDRIRVADTQYF. Written as DNA, the CDR3 is TGCGCCAGCAGCCAAGATCGCATCAGGGTAGCAGATACGCAGTATTTT.

Only a few counts were recorded for this clonotype. CDR3 sequence reads: CASSRGLAGGPRLNEQFF. CDR3 sequence (DNA): TGCGCCAGCAGCCGTGGGCTAGCGGGAGGGCCACGATTAAATGAGCAGTTCTTC. The chain recombines TRBV4-1 with TRBJ2-1, with 12 positions matching TRBD2. The V gene's germline CDR1 is MGHRA and CDR2 YSYEKL. J lost 7 bases, V lost 4 bases, and 14 bases had no gene match. This CDR3 spans 18 amino acids.

The sample holds a few counts of this clonotype. V usage is TRBV4-2 and J usage is TRBJ2-7; 16 positions match TRBD2. Germline CDR1 is LGHNA and CDR2 is YNFKEQ. After removal of 4 bases from V and 3 bases from J, the junction contained 3 bases not matched to a gene. The CDR3 loop spans 16 amino acids. Here the CDR3 reads CASSLGTSGRDYEQYF. The CDR3 DNA is TGTGCCAGCAGCCTAGGGACTAGCGGGAGGGACTACGAGCAGTACTTC.

This clonotype was detected a few times. The chain combines TRBV3-1 with TRBJ2-7; 8 bases line up with TRBD2. Germline V gene sequence: CDR1 LGHDT, CDR2 YNNKEL (reference sequence). The CDR3 length is 14 residues. The trim removed 6 bases at V and 0 bases at J, leaving 4 bases unmatched. CDR3 bases: TGTGCCAGCAGAGGGCGGGGGGTCTCCTACGAGCAGTACTTC. Amino acids: CASRGRGVSYEQYF.

This chain links TRBV7-9 with TRBJ2-7; D might be TRBD2 (6 bases). The length of the CDR3 is 17 residues. The germline V and J ends were trimmed by 5 bases and 3 bases, with 23 bases remaining between them. The germline CDR1 and CDR2 sequences are SEHNR and FQNEAQ (reference sequence). Here the CDR3 reads CASSPKPERASLYEQYF. The CDR3 coding sequence is TGTGCCAGCAGCCCAAAACCAGAGCGGGCTTCCCTCTACGAGCAGTACTTC.

This clonotype appeared a few times. V and J are TRBV12-3 or TRBV12-4 and TRBJ2-7; 10 nucleotides line up with TRBD2. V shed 4 bases, J shed 6 bases, and the junction held 18 bases outside the gene matches. The CDR3 totals 18 residues. The DNA for the CDR3 is TGTGCCAGCAGTTCCCTCGCTAGCGGGAGACCCGGCCGTTGCGAGCAGTACTTC. Amino acid sequence: CASSSLASGRPGRCEQYF.

This clonotype was counted between two and nine times. The chain joins TRBV6-5 to TRBJ2-7; 9 bases agree with TRBD1. Unmatched junction bases numbered 4, after V lost 2 bases and J lost 5 bases. CDR3 length: 14 residues. Germline lookup yields CDR1 MNHEY and CDR2 SVGAGI. CDR3 amino acids: CASSYRDRVHEQYF. CDR3 DNA: TGTGCCAGCAGTTACCGGGACAGGGTACACGAGCAGTACTTC.

This clonotype has at least ten counts. This rearrangement joins TRBV6-2 or TRBV6-3 to TRBJ2-2, with D perhaps TRBD1 (6 bases). The germline V and J ends were trimmed by 6 bases and 5 bases, with 10 bases remaining between them. Germline V gives CDR1 MNHEY, CDR2 SVGEGT. This CDR3 is built from 13 residues. The DNA of the CDR3 is TGTGCCAGCAGGCAGGGGAATACCGGGGAGCTGTTTTTT. Protein product: CASRQGNTGELFF.

This clonotype was counted between two and nine times. V and J are TRBV12-3 or TRBV12-4 and TRBJ1-5; 7 bases align to TRBD1. After removal of 5 bases from V and 0 bases from J, the junction contained 4 bases not matched to a gene. The CDR3 sequence is 15 residues long. This CDR3 reads CASSMTGFSNQPQHF. CDR3 DNA sequence: TGTGCCAGCAGTATGACAGGGTTTAGCAATCAGCCCCAGCATTTT.

The chain recombines TRBV11-2 with TRBJ2-1; TRBD2 is a possible D gene (5 bases). The CDR3 consists of 12 residues. The germline gives CDR1 SGHAT, CDR2 FQNNGV. Trimming cost V 1 base and J 9 bases, with 7 bases left between them. The CDR3 loop is CASSLGESEQFF. The DNA of the CDR3 is TGTGCCAGCAGCTTAGGGGAGAGTGAGCAGTTCTTC.

The chain combines TRBV29-1 with TRBJ2-2; tentatively, D is TRBD1 or TRBD2 (5 bases each). V lost 6 bases to trimming and J lost 0 bases, with 11 bases between them. Germline CDR1 SQVTM, CDR2 ANQGSEA. The CDR3 consists of 14 residues. CDR3 protein: CSVRGATNTGELFF. The DNA of the CDR3 is TGCAGCGTGAGGGGAGCAACGAACACCGGGGAGCTGTTTTTT.

The gene calls are TRBV10-3 and TRBJ2-2, with 8 nucleotides matching TRBD2. Germline V gives CDR1 ENHRY, CDR2 SYGVKD. V lost 1 base and J lost 0; bases outside the gene matches: 1. This CDR3 region has 16 residues. The DNA for the CDR3 is TGTGCCATCAGTGAGTTTAGCGGGACGAACACCGGGGAGCTGTTTTTT. This encodes CAISEFSGTNTGELFF.

This chain uses TRBV6-1 with TRBJ2-5; tentative D call: TRBD1 (6 bases). Deletions cut 6 bases from V and 1 base from J, with 18 bases between. Germline-derived CDR1 and CDR2 are MNHNS and SASEGT. This CDR3 spans 16 amino acids. The CDR3 loop is CASSKHRDNFQETQYF. The CDR3 bases are TGTGCCAGCAGCAAACACCGGGACAACTTCCAAGAGACCCAGTACTTC.

This clonotype was found many times. The chain joins TRBV5-1 to TRBJ2-3; 9 nucleotides line up with TRBD2. V lost 2 bases, J lost 4 bases, and 8 bases stayed unmatched. The length of the CDR3 is 16 residues. The germline gives CDR1 SGHRS, CDR2 YFSETQ. As DNA, the CDR3 is TGCGCCAGCAGCTTACCAAGACTAGCGGAACCAGATACGCAGTATTTT. Protein product: CASSLPRLAEPDTQYF.